The rows below give T cell receptor beta chains drawn from one sample of a study of STAT5B mutations in CD4+ large granular lymphocyte leukemia. Sequencing was performed with immunoSEQ multiplex PCR; in TCRdb, only in-frame clones are kept and a portion is missing. Altogether 30,000 to 40,000 clones are present, 85% being singletons, with the ten largest covering around 1.2%. The sample consisted of CD4+ T cells from blood buffy coats. The receptors here all came from a human donor in good health. The CDR3 runs from the conserved cysteine through the conserved F or W. The D gene is left open where the match is weak. Some rows have no size entry. The others give once, few or many, or a class for an expanded clone.

j_gene	d_gene	abundance	v_gene	CDR3aa	CDR3nt
TRBJ1-3	-	-	TRBV4-2	CASSLTARDSRGNTIYF	TGTGCCAGCAGCCTCACGGCAAGAGACAGTCGGGGGAACACCATATATTTT
TRBJ2-2	-	-	TRBV21-1	CASSKGGLGSGELFF	TGTGCCAGCAGCAAAGGGGGACTAGGGTCCGGGGAGCTGTTTTTT
TRBJ2-7	-	-	TRBV7-9	CASSFYSGPGSYEQYF	TGTGCCAGCAGCTTCTATTCGGGACCGGGTTCCTACGAGCAGTACTTC
TRBJ2-5	-	-	TRBV28	CASSLMRAGGGETQYF	TGTGCCAGCAGTTTAATGAGGGCTGGGGGCGGGGAGACCCAGTACTTC
TRBJ1-2	TRBD1	few	TRBV7-9	CASSRQGGYGYTF	TGTGCCAGCAGCCGACAGGGGGGCTATGGCTACACCTTC
TRBJ2-7	-	-	TRBV5-4	CASSLEAGSSYEQYF	TGTGCCAGCAGCTTGGAGGCGGGGAGCTCCTACGAGCAGTACTTC
TRBJ1-6	TRBD1	few	TRBV7-3	CASSSTGVSPLHF	TGTGCCAGCAGCTCCACAGGGGTTTCACCCCTCCACTTT
TRBJ1-1	-	-	TRBV12-5	CASGFQQPGDNTEAFF	TGTGCTAGTGGTTTCCAACAACCGGGAGACAACACTGAAGCTTTCTTT
TRBJ1-5	-	once	TRBV5-5	CASSLVSNQPQHF	TGTGCCAGCAGCTTGGTTAGCAATCAGCCCCAGCATTTT
TRBJ2-1	-	-	TRBV9	CASSVGWDSTYNEQFF	TGTGCCAGCAGCGTAGGTTGGGACTCTACCTACAATGAGCAGTTCTTC
TRBJ2-7	-	-	TRBV7-8	CASSFEVISYEQYF	TGTGCCAGCAGCTTTGAAGTAATCTCCTACGAGCAGTACTTC
TRBJ2-5	-	once	TRBV30	CAWSVPGPKETQYF	TGTGCCTGGAGTGTACCAGGACCGAAGGAGACCCAGTACTTC
TRBJ1-5	TRBD1	-	TRBV5-1	CASSPGQGVADQPQHF	TGCGCCAGCAGCCCCGGACAGGGCGTTGCAGATCAGCCCCAGCATTTT
TRBJ1-5	-	once	TRBV6-6	CASSRRGNQPQHF	TGTGCCAGCAGTCGCAGGGGCAATCAGCCCCAGCATTTT
TRBJ2-7	-	-	TRBV2	CASSGGGTILYEQYF	TGTGCCAGCAGTGGAGGGGGGACAATTCTCTACGAGCAGTACTTC
TRBJ1-1	-	-	TRBV18	CASSLTEGENTEAFF	TGTGCCAGCTCACTAACAGAAGGGGAGAACACTGAAGCTTTCTTT
TRBJ2-7	TRBD1	-	TRBV2	CASSPAGQGTYEQYF	TGTGCCAGCTCTCCCGCGGGACAGGGGACCTACGAGCAGTACTTC
TRBJ1-5	-	-	TRBV5-5	CASSLVGDAGQPQHF	TGTGCCAGCAGCTTGGTGGGGGATGCGGGTCAGCCCCAGCATTTT
TRBJ2-7	-	-	TRBV30	CAWSVTGAGEQYF	TGTGCCTGGAGTGTAACTGGGGCGGGGGAGCAGTACTTC
TRBJ1-5	-	-	TRBV27	CASSFLSGSNQPQHF	TGTGCCAGCAGTTTCCTCTCGGGGAGCAATCAGCCCCAGCATTTT
TRBJ1-1	-	-	TRBV6-1	CASSEPRGQPF	TGTGCCAGCAGTGAACCTAGAGGACAGCCCTTT
TRBJ2-3	-	-	TRBV6-6	CASRPPTDTQYF	TGTGCCAGCAGGCCGCCGACAGATACGCAGTATTTT
TRBJ2-3	TRBD2	once	TRBV7-2	CASSLAGGSADTQYF	TGTGCCAGCAGCTTAGCGGGCGGGAGCGCAGATACGCAGTATTTT
TRBJ1-1	TRBD1	-	TRBV11-3	CASSPGQGNTEAFF	TGTGCCAGCAGCCCGGGACAGGGGAACACTGAAGCTTTCTTT
TRBJ2-3	-	-	TRBV4-1	CASRGRFPTDTQYF	TGCGCCAGCAGAGGCAGGTTCCCCACAGATACGCAGTATTTT
TRBJ1-5	TRBD1	-	TRBV19	CASSIRQGKQPQHF	TGTGCCAGTAGTATAAGACAGGGGAAACAGCCCCAGCATTTT
TRBJ1-3	-	-	TRBV7-6	CASSLVIKTARGGNTIYF	TGTGCCAGCAGCTTAGTAATTAAGACGGCCCGGGGTGGAAACACCATATATTTT
TRBJ1-2	TRBD1	-	TRBV18	CASSPDRDYGYTF	TGTGCCAGCTCGCCCGACAGGGACTATGGCTACACCTTC
TRBJ2-2	TRBD2	-	TRBV13	CASSARLAGGRSNTGELFF	TGTGCCAGCAGCGCAAGACTAGCGGGAGGCCGGTCGAACACCGGGGAGCTGTTTTTT
TRBJ2-2	-	-	TRBV5-1	CASSFEGAAPGSCFF	-
TRBJ1-1	-	-	TRBV2	CASSDWGRGRNTEAFF	TGTGCCAGCAGTGATTGGGGGCGAGGTCGGAACACTGAAGCTTTCTTT
TRBJ1-2	TRBD1	-	TRBV19	CASSRDRVVYGYTF	TGTGCCAGTAGTAGGGACAGGGTGGTCTATGGCTACACCTTC
TRBJ1-3	-	once	TRBV9	CASSVGGTGNTIYF	TGTGCCAGCAGCGTAGGGGGTACTGGAAACACCATATATTTT
TRBJ1-2	-	-	TRBV7-9	CASSFENYGYTF	TGTGCCAGCAGCTTCGAGAACTATGGCTACACCTTC
TRBJ2-7	-	-	TRBV10-2	CASSEVGAPYEQYF	TGCGCCAGCAGTGAGGTAGGAGCCCCATACGAGCAGTACTTC
TRBJ1-5	-	-	TRBV30	CAWNLNGGNQPQHF	TGTGCCTGGAACCTGAACGGGGGAAATCAGCCCCAGCATTTT
TRBJ2-7	TRBD2	-	TRBV7-6	CASSAGGSAYEQYF	TGTGCCAGCAGCGCGGGGGGTTCGGCCTACGAGCAGTACTTC
TRBJ2-1	-	-	TRBV4-1	CASSQDRGLYNEQFF	TGCGCCAGCAGCCAAGACAGGGGTCTTTACAATGAGCAGTTCTTC
TRBJ1-2	-	few	TRBV18	CASSPRLDRPTYGYTF	TGTGCCAGCTCACCAAGGCTGGACCGCCCAACCTATGGCTACACCTTC
TRBJ1-4	TRBD1	-	TRBV6-5	CASSYSTGEGEKLFF	TGTGCCAGCAGTTACTCAACAGGGGAGGGTGAAAAACTGTTTTTT